This TCR beta chain was retrieved from a study of blood T cell repertoires in COVID-19. Study context: The United States, Italy and Spain provided the acute and convalescent COVID-19 samples. The analysed material was cDNA or gDNA that came from T cells, B-cell-depleted T cells, or PBMCs.

In the study's own analysis: Scientists estimated how many nucleated cells there were by amplifying reference gene primers. Clones were read by immunoSEQ multiplex PCR, and TCRdb kept only the in-frame ones, dropping some. That table supplies the V and J calls and clone size; D and trimming were determined from the DNA. The sample lists about 88,000 clones; 91% were seen once. CDR3 size: 16 residues. CDR1 SGHTA and CDR2 FQGNSA come from the germline V gene. Trimming removed 1 base at V and 0 bases at J, with 13 bases between. This chain joins TRBV7-2 and TRBJ2-7; D gene ambiguous. Sequenced: peripheral blood. This receptor was obtained from a human donor with active COVID-19. The donor label of this sample is uncertain. Written as DNA, the CDR3 is TGTGCCAGCAGCTTAGATTCGGTCCTACTCTCCTACGAGCAGTACTTC. Translating gives CASSLDSVLLSYEQYF.